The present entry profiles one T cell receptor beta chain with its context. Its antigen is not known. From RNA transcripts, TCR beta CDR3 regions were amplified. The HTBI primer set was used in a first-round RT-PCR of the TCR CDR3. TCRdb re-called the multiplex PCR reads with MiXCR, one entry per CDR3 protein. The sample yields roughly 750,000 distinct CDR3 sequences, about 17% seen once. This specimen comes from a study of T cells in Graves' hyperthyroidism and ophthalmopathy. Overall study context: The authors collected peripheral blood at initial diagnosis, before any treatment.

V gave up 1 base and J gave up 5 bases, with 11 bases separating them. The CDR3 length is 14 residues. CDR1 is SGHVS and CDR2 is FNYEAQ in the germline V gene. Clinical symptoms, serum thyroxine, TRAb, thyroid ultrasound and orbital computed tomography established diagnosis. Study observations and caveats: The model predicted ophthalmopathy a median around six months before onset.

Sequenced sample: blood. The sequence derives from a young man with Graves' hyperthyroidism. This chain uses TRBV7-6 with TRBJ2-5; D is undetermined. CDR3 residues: CASSLGFGFETQYF. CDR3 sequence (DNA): TGTGCCAGCAGCTTAGGTTTCGGTTTTGAGACCCAGTACTTC.